What follows are 25 T cell receptor beta chains derived from one specimen sequenced in a study of cytomegalovirus exposure and HLA in healthy donors. The PCR made use of 60 Vbeta and 13 Jbeta primers. Using immunoSEQ multiplex PCR, the repertoire was profiled, and TCRdb retains in-frame clones only, with some absent. This table has 200,000 or so clones, approximately 80% appearing once. Sequenced: PBMCs. The source is a boy aged 2-9 years in good health and CMV-seronegative.

This sequence joins TRBV10-3 and TRBJ1-5; D is possibly TRBD1 (5 bases). CDR1 is ENHRY, CDR2 SYGVKD, per germline. The CDR3 is 14 residues long. V lost 3 bases and J lost 6, with 12 bases in between. CDR3 amino acids: CAISEVGGSQPQHF. The CDR3 nucleotides read TGTGCCATCAGTGAAGTTGGGGGGAGTCAGCCCCAGCATTTT.

The chain carries TRBV7-9 and TRBJ2-7, with TRBD2 as a possible D gene (5 bases). The CDR3 runs 14 residues. Germline-derived CDR1 and CDR2 are SEHNR and FQNEAQ (reference sequence). V lost 0 bases, J lost 3 bases, and 9 bases lay in between. In nucleotides, the CDR3 is TGTGCCAGCAGCTTAGCTTCAGGAGGCTACGAGCAGTACTTC. Translating gives CASSLASGGYEQYF.

The chain joins TRBV6-5 to TRBJ1-6; D gene ambiguous. Trimming removed 3 bases at V and 7 bases at J, with 10 bases between. This CDR3 contains 14 residues. Germline assignment: CDR1 MNHEY and CDR2 SVGAGI. The chain's CDR3 is CASSYSGVNSPLHF. The CDR3 DNA reads TGTGCCAGCAGTTATTCAGGCGTCAATTCACCCCTCCACTTT.

The chain carries TRBV5-1 and TRBJ2-5; no reliable D call. The DNA end lines up better with TRBJ2-7; the J call may be wrong. CDR1 and CDR2 from the germline V gene are SGHRS and YFSETQ. This CDR3 is built from 13 residues. The DNA for the CDR3 is TGCGCCAGCAGCTTGAGTAGCTCCTACGAGCAGTACTTC. This gives the protein CASSLSSSYEQYF.

This chain joins TRBV7-8 and TRBJ2-1; TRBD1 matches at 9 bases. CDR3 length: 14 amino acids. Trimming took 7 bases from V and 8 from J; bases not matched to a gene: 9. The V gene's germline CDR1 is SGHVS and CDR2 FQNEAQ. This CDR3 reads CASKNSGTGYEQFF. CDR3 coding DNA: TGTGCCAGCAAAAACTCCGGGACAGGGTATGAGCAGTTCTTC.

The chain employs TRBV13 and TRBJ2-1; TRBD1 matches at 8 bases. The V segment lost 1 base and the J segment 7 bases; nucleotides outside the gene matches: 6. CDR3 length: 15 residues. Germline CDR1 and CDR2: PRHDT and FYEKMQ (reference sequence). The CDR3 here is CASSLAGQGANEQFF. In DNA form, the CDR3 reads TGTGCCAGCAGCTTAGCAGGACAGGGAGCTAATGAGCAGTTCTTC.

The chain links TRBV6-1 to TRBJ1-2; the D is unclear. Per the germline V gene, CDR1 is MNHNS and CDR2 is SASEGT. The V gene lost 7 bases and the J gene lost 3 bases, with 12 bases spanning the gap. This CDR3 is 13 amino acids long. The CDR3: CASTPEAHYGYTF. CDR3 DNA sequence: TGTGCCAGCACTCCGGAGGCTCACTATGGCTACACCTTC.

This rearrangement joins TRBV9 to TRBJ2-2; 12 bases match TRBD1. In germline, CDR1 is SGDLS, CDR2 YYNGEE. The CDR3 totals 15 residues. Losses at the gene ends were 3 bases for V and 9 bases for J; bases not matched to a gene: 6. CDR3 sequence: CASSETGTGGRELFF. Here the CDR3 DNA reads TGTGCCAGCAGCGAAACCGGGACAGGGGGCAGGGAGCTGTTTTTT.

This clone has only one observation. The chain couples TRBV7-6 to TRBJ1-1; D not certain. CDR1 is SGHVS and CDR2 is FNYEAQ in the germline V gene. V gave up 0 bases and J gave up 5 bases, with 10 bases separating them. The CDR3 contains 14 residues. The DNA for the CDR3 is TGTGCCAGCAGCTTAGCGTCCCAGGCGACTGAAGCTTTCTTT. Residues: CASSLASQATEAFF.

In its sample, this clone was seen once. The CDR3 reads CASSPYSGGLSDTQYF. DNA of the CDR3: TGTGCCAGCAGCCCATATTCGGGGGGGCTGTCAGATACGCAGTATTTT. V and J are TRBV9 and TRBJ2-3; 8 positions agree with TRBD2. The CDR3 has 16 residues. Germline values: CDR1 SGDLS, CDR2 YYNGEE. J lost 4 bases, V lost 4 bases, and 11 bases had no gene match.

The chain is built from TRBV9 and TRBJ1-1; 7 bases match TRBD1. J was trimmed by 10 bases and V by 4 bases; bases with no gene match: 16. Germline CDR1 reads SGDLS; CDR2 reads YYNGEE. There are 15 residues in the CDR3. CDR3 DNA sequence: TGTGCCAGCAGCCCATATACGAGACAGGGAACGGGAGCTTTCTTT. It codes for CASSPYTRQGTGAFF.

This clone has only a few counts. This rearrangement joins TRBV5-1 to TRBJ2-2, with D perhaps matching TRBD2 (7 bases). Per the germline V gene, CDR1 is SGHRS and CDR2 is YFSETQ. V was shortened by 4 bases and J by 4 bases, with 20 bases between the two germline ends. This CDR3 region has 17 residues. CDR3 sequence: CASSPGGGPPFTGELFF. CDR3 sequence (DNA): TGCGCCAGCAGCCCTGGGGGGGGCCCACCGTTCACCGGGGAGCTGTTTTTT. Full variable domain (outside the CDR3, taken from reference TRBV5-1 and TRBJ2-2): KAGVTQTPRYLIKTRGQQVTLSCSPISGHRSVSWYQQTPGQGLQFLFEYFSETQRNKGNFPGRFSGRQFSNSRSEMNVSTLELGDSALYLCASSPGGGPPFTGELFFGEGSRLTVL.

The chain couples TRBV19 to TRBJ1-2; 9 bases agree with TRBD1. CDR3 length: 16 residues. Looked up from germline, CDR1 is LNHDA and CDR2 is SQIVND (reference sequence). V gave up 4 bases and J gave up 4 bases; unmatched junction bases: 10. The CDR3 reads CASSNRGRGSAYGYTF. In DNA, the CDR3 is TGTGCCAGTAGTAACAGGGGGCGCGGGTCCGCCTATGGCTACACCTTC.

For this clone: At one end the junction does not follow the germline gene, possibly because of a read error. V is TRBV5-1 and J is TRBJ1-1; no definite D call. Germline V gene sequence: CDR1 SGHRS, CDR2 YFSETQ. The CDR3 runs 17 residues. In DNA form, the CDR3 reads TGCGCCAGCAGCTTCTGGGCGGGGTTAAAGTCCTGGGCTGACGCTTTCTTT. Translating gives CASSFWAGLKSWADAFF.

The chain uses TRBV6-1 and TRBJ2-3; 7 nucleotides align to TRBD1. The germline V gene has CDR1 MNHNS and CDR2 SASEGT. V gave up 3 bases and J gave up 2 bases; unmatched junction bases: 8. The length of the CDR3 is 16 residues. The CDR3 region has the DNA TGTGCCAGCAGTGACAGGACAGGAGGCCTCACAGATACGCAGTATTTT. This codes for CASSDRTGGLTDTQYF.

This chain links TRBV29-1 with TRBJ1-5, with D tentatively TRBD1 (6 bases). CDR1 and CDR2 from the germline V gene are SQVTM and ANQGSEA. This CDR3 is 12 amino acids long. Trimming pared 4 bases from V and 2 bases from J, leaving 6 bases between. CDR3 nucleotide sequence: TGCAGCGTTGGGACAGGCAATCAGCCCCAGCATTTT. Translating gives CSVGTGNQPQHF.

Concerning this clone: The conserved closing phenylalanine or tryptophan is absent in this CDR3, likely reflecting a read error. J is TRBJ1-2 and V is TRBV6-5, with D maybe TRBD1 (6 bases). Germline V lookup: CDR1 MNHEY, CDR2 SVGAGI. V gave up 2 bases and J gave up 7 bases, with 17 bases separating them. The CDR3 extends over 15 amino acids. CDR3 bases: TGTGCCAGCAGTTACCTCATTGGGGGGGCTGTTGGCTACACCCTC. Its protein product is CASSYLIGGAVGYTL.

This rearrangement joins TRBV9 to TRBJ2-5; D is possibly TRBD1 (8 bases). V gave up 4 bases and J gave up 5 bases, with 18 bases separating them. Germline CDR1 reads SGDLS; CDR2 reads YYNGEE. The CDR3 runs to 15 residues. The CDR3: CASSTGGARGETQYF. The CDR3 region has the DNA TGTGCCAGCAGCACAGGGGGGGCCCGGGGCGAGACCCAGTACTTC. Variable domain in full (rest from reference TRBV9 and TRBJ2-5): DSGVTQTPKHLITATGQRVTLRCSPRSGDLSVYWYQQSLDQGLQFLIQYYNGEERAKGNILERFSAQQFPDLHSELNLSSLELGDSALYFCASSTGGARGETQYFGPGTRLLVL.

This rearrangement joins TRBV4-2 to TRBJ2-7; 7 nucleotides line up with TRBD1. Per germline, CDR1 LGHNA and CDR2 YNFKEQ. The CDR3 extends over 14 amino acids. The J segment lost 2 bases and the V segment lost 1 base, leaving 2 bases of the junction unmatched. CDR3 loop: CASSQAGQTYEQYF. In DNA form, the CDR3 reads TGTGCCAGCAGCCAAGCGGGACAGACCTACGAGCAGTACTTC.

The chain joins TRBV5-1 to TRBJ2-7; the D is unclear. The CDR3 has 13 amino acids. The V and J ends lost 4 bases and 2 bases respectively, with 10 bases between them. The germline CDR1 and CDR2 sequences are SGHRS and YFSETQ. The CDR3: CASSLSFTYEQYF. The CDR3 nucleotides are TGCGCCAGCAGCCTCAGTTTTACCTACGAGCAGTACTTC.

The chain links TRBV4-3 to TRBJ1-6, with TRBD1 as a possible D gene (5 bases). V shed 0 bases and J shed 6 bases, with 9 bases lying between them. This CDR3 has 15 amino acids. CDR1 and CDR2 from the germline V gene are LGHNA and YSLEER. The CDR3 region is CASSQDWGVNSPLHF. The CDR3 coding sequence is TGCGCCAGCAGCCAAGATTGGGGGGTTAATTCACCCCTCCACTTT.

This sequence joins TRBV2 and TRBJ1-6; 7 bases map to TRBD1. Germline CDR1 is SNHLY and CDR2 is FYNNEI. The CDR3 runs 13 residues. Germline trimming cut 11 bases from V and 10 bases from J; bases unmatched to any gene: 11. The CDR3 DNA is TGTGCCTCGACAGGGACCATAAGATCACCCCTCCACTTT. Translated, it gives CASTGTIRSPLHF.

This chain uses TRBV5-4 with TRBJ2-5, with D perhaps TRBD1 (7 bases). CDR1 is SGHNT, CDR2 YYREEE, per germline (reference sequence). The V end was cut by 5 bases, the J end by 5 bases, with 25 bases between. This CDR3 is built from 17 residues. CDR3 amino acids: CASRSNQGGAVEETQYF. In nucleotides, the CDR3 is TGTGCCAGCAGAAGTAATCAGGGGGGCGCCGTAGAGGAGACCCAGTACTTC.

The chain couples TRBV4-3 to TRBJ1-1, with 7 bases aligning to TRBD1. The ends lost 2 bases at V and 6 bases at J; junction bases unmatched: 9. Germline loops: CDR1 LGHNA, CDR2 YSLEER. This CDR3 has 15 amino acids. The chain's CDR3 is CASSQPGRGQAEAFF. CDR3 bases: TGCGCCAGCAGCCAACCTGGTAGGGGGCAGGCTGAAGCTTTCTTT.

The J gene is TRBJ1-6, the V gene TRBV6-5, with 8 bases aligning to TRBD1. This CDR3 region has 15 residues. Germline CDR1 and CDR2: MNHEY and SVGAGI. V trimming: 6 bases; J trimming: 9 bases; junction bases outside the gene matches: 10. CDR3 in amino acids: CASRTLQGVGSPLHF. CDR3 DNA sequence: TGTGCCAGCAGAACCTTACAGGGGGTGGGTTCACCCCTCCACTTT.